Included here is one TCR beta chain sequence, with context. The CDR3 extends over 15 amino acids. This sample is part of a study of cytomegalovirus exposure and HLA in healthy donors. The study ran its PCR with 60 Vbeta and 13 Jbeta primers. Sequencing used immunoSEQ multiplex PCR; TCRdb keeps in-frame clones, though not all of them. This sample's table reports approximately 130,000 clones. Sample: PBMCs. The rearrangement uses TRBV1 and TRBJ2-5; TRBD1 is the table's D call and was not checked against the DNA. TRBV1 is a listed pseudogene. The clonotype was recovered from a woman aged 55-75 years in good health and CMV-seronegative. The CDR3 DNA reads as TGCACCAGCAGCCAAGACAGGGCAAATCGAGAGACCCAGTACTTC. Its protein product is CTSSQDRANRETQYF.